What follows are 5 T cell receptor beta chains derived from one specimen sequenced in a study of OX40 agonist ivuxolimab in advanced cancers. Libraries were prepared by immunoSEQ multiplex PCR; TCRdb keeps only in-frame clonotypes and omits some of them. Of 95,000 or so clones in the sample, roughly 94% are singletons; the top ten hold roughly 0.5%. This sample comprised CD4+ or CD8+ T cells sorted from blood, obtained in a trial of the OX40 agonist ivuxolimab. Receptors originate from an adult with an advanced solid tumor such as melanoma, head and neck, liver or kidney cancer.

The chain couples TRBV5-6 to TRBJ2-5; D possibly corresponds to TRBD1 (6 bases). The V and J ends lost 4 bases and 5 bases respectively, with 15 bases between them. Germline lookup yields CDR1 SGHDT and CDR2 YYEEEE. This CDR3 is 14 amino acids long. The DNA for the CDR3 is TGTGCCAGCAGCGTACAGGGAAGCGAGGAGACCCAGTACTTC. As protein: CASSVQGSEETQYF. The entire variable domain, with the rest obtained from reference TRBV5-6 and TRBJ2-5, is as follows: DAGVTQSPTHLIKTRGQQVTLRCSPKSGHDTVSWYQQALGQGPQFIFQYYEEEERQRGNFPDRFSGHQFPNYSSELNVNALLLGDSALYLCASSVQGSEETQYFGPGTRLLVL.

The V gene is TRBV13, the J gene TRBJ1-6; D is perhaps TRBD1 (6 bases). CDR3 length: 16 amino acids. Germline V gene lookup returns CDR1 PRHDT and CDR2 FYEKMQ (reference sequence). Between the trimmed V and J ends, which lost 5 bases and 7 bases, there was a span of 18 bases. The CDR3 sequence is CASSAWGGRWNSPLHF. In DNA, the CDR3 is TGTGCCAGCAGCGCTTGGGGGGGGCGCTGGAATTCACCCCTCCACTTT.

The CDR3 region is CASSVPGNTIYF. For the CDR3, the DNA is TGTGCCAGCAGCGTCCCCGGAAACACCATATATTTT. This chain joins TRBV9 and TRBJ1-3; D remains unclear. V lost 2 bases and J 4 bases, leaving 4 bases between the germline ends. Germline V gene data show CDR1 as SGDLS and CDR2 as YYNGEE. The CDR3 is 12 residues long.

V gene TRBV29-1 combines with J gene TRBJ1-1; D gene uncertain. CDR3 length: 13 amino acids. V lost 7 bases and J lost 4, with 16 bases in between. Germline lookup yields CDR1 SQVTM and CDR2 ANQGSEA. As DNA, the CDR3 is TGCAGCGGATTAATTAGGGAAGGCACTGAAGCTTTCTTT. It specifies CSGLIREGTEAFF.

The rearrangement uses TRBV6-5 and TRBJ1-2; the D gene is possibly TRBD1 (6 bases). V dropped 6 bases and J dropped 4 bases, with 9 bases sitting between them. The CDR3 has 12 amino acids. Looked up from germline, CDR1 is MNHEY and CDR2 is SVGAGI. CDR3 protein: CASRGQFYGYTF. The CDR3 DNA is TGTGCCAGCAGAGGACAGTTCTATGGCTACACCTTC.